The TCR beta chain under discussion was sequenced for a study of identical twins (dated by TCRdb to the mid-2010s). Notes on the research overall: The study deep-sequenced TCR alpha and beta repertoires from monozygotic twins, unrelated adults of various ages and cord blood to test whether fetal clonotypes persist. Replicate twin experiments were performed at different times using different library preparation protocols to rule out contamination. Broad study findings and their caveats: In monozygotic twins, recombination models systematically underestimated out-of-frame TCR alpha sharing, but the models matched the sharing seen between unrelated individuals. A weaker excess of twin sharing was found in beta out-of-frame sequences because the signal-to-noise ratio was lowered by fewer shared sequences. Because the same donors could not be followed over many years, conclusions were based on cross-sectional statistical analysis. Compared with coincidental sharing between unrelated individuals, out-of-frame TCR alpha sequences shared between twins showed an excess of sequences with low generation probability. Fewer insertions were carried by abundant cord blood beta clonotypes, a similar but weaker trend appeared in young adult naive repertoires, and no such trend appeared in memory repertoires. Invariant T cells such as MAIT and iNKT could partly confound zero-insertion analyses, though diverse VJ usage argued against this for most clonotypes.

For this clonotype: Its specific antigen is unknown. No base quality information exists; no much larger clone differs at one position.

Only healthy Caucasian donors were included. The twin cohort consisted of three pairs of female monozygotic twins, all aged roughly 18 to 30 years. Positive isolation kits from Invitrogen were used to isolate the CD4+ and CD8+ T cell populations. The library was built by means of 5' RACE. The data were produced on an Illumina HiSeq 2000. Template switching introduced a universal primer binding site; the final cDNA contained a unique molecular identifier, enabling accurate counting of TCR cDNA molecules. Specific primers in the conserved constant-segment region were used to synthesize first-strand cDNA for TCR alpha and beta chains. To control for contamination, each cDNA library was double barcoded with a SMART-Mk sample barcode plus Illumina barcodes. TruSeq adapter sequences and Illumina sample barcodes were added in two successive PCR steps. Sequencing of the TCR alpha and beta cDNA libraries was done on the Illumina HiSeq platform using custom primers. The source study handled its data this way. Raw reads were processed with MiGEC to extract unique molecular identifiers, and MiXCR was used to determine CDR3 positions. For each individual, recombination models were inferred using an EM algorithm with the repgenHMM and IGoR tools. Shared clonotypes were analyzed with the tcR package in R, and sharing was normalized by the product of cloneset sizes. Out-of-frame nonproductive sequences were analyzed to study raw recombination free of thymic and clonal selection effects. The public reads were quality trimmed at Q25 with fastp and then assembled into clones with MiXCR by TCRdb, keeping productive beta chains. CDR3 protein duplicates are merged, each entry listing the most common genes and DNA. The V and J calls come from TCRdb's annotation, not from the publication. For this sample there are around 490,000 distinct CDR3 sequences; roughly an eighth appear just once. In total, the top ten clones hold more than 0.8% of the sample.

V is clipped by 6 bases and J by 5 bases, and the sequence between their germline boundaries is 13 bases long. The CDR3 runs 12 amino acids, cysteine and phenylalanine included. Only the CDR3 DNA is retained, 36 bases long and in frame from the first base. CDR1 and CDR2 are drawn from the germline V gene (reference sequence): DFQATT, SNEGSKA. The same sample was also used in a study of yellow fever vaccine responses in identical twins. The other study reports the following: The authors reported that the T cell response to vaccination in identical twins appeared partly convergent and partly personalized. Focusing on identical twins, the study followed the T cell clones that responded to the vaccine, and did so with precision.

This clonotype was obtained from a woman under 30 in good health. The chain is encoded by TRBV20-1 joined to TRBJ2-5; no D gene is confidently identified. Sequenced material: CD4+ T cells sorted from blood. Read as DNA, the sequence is TGCAGTGCGAAGCCTTCTGGGGAGACCCAGTACTTC. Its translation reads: CSAKPSGETQYF.